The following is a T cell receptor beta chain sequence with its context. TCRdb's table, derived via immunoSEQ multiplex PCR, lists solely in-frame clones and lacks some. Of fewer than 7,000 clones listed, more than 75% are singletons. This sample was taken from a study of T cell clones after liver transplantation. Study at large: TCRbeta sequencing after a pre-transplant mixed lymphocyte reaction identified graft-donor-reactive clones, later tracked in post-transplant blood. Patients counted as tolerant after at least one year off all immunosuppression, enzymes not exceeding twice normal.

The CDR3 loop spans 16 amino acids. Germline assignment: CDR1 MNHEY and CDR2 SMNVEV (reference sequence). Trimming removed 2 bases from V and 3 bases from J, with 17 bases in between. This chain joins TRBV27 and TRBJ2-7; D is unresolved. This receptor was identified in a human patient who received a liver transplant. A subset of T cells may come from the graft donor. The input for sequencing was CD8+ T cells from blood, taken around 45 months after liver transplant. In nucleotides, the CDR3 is TGTGCCAGCAGTTTAACCCAGAGGACCTACAGCTACGAGCAGTACTTC. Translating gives CASSLTQRTYSYEQYF.